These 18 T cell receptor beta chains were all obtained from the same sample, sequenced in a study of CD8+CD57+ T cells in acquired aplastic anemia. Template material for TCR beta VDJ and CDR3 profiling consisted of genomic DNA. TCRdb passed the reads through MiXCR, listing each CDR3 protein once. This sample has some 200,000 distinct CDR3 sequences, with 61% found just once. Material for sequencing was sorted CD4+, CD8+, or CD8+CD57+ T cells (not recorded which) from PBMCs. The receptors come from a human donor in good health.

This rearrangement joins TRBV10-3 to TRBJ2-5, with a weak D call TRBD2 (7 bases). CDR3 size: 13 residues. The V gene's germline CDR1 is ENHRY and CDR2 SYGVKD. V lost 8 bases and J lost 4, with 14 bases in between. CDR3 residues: CAIREGGTETQYF. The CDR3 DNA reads TGTGCCATCCGCGAGGGGGGGACAGAGACCCAGTACTTC.

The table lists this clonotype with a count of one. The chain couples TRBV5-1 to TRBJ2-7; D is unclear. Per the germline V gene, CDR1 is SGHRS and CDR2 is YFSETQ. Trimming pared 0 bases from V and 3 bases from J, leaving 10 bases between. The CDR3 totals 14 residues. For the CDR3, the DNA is TGCGCCAGCAGCTTGGCGGCAGTCGACTACGAGCAGTACTTC. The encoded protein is CASSLAAVDYEQYF.

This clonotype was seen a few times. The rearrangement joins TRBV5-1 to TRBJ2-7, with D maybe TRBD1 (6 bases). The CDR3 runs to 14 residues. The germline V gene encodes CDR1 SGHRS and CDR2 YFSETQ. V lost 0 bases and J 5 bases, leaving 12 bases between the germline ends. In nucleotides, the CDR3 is TGCGCCAGCAGCTTGGACAGGGTGAGCGACGAGCAGTACTTC. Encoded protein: CASSLDRVSDEQYF.

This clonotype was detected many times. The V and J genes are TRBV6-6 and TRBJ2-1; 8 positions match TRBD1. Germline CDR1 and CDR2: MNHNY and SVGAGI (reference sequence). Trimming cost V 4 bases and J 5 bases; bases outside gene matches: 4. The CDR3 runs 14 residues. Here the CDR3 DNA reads TGTGCCAGCAGTTCGGACAGGGTAAACAATGAGCAGTTCTTC. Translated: CASSSDRVNNEQFF.

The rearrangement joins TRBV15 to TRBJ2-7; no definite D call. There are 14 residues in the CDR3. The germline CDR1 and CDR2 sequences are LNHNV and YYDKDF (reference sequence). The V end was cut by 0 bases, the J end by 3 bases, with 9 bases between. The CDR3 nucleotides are TGTGCCACCAGCAGAGAGGTCCGCGGCTACGAGCAGTACTTC. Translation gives CATSREVRGYEQYF.

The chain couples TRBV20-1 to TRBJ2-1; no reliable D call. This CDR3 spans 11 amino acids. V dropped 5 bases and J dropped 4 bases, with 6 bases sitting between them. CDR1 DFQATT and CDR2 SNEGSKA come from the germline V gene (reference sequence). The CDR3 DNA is TGCAGTGCTTTGGATTACAATGAGCAGTTCTTC. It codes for CSALDYNEQFF.

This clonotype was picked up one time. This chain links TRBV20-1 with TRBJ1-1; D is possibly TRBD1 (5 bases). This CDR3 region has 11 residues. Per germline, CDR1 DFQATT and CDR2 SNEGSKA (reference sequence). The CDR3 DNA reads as TGCAGAGGACATACGAACACTGAAGCTTTCTTT. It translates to CRGHTNTEAFF.

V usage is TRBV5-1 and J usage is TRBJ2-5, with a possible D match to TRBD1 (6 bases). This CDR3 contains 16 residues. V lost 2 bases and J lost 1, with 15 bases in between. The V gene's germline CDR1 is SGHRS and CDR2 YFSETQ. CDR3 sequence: CASSFRGGGSQETQYF. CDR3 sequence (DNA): TGCGCCAGCAGCTTCCGTGGGGGCGGTAGCCAAGAGACCCAGTACTTC.

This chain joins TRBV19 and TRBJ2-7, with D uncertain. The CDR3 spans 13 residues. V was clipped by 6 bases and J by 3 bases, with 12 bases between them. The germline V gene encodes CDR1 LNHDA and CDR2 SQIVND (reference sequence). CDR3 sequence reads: CASSNSRGYEQYF. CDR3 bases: TGTGCCAGTAGCAATTCACGAGGCTACGAGCAGTACTTC.

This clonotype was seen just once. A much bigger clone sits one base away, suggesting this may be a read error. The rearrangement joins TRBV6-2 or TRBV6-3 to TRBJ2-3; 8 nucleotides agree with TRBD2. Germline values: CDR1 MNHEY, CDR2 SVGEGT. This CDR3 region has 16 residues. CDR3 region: CASSVTSEDSTDTRYF. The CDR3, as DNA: TGTGCCAGCAGCGTGACTAGCGAAGATAGCACAGATACGCGGTATTTT.

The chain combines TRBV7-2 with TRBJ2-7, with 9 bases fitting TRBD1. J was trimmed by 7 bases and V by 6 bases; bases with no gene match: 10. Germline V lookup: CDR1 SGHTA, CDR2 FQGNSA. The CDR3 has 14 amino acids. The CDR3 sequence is CASSPLDRGGEQYF. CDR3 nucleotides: TGTGCCAGCAGTCCCCTGGACAGGGGTGGGGAGCAGTACTTC.

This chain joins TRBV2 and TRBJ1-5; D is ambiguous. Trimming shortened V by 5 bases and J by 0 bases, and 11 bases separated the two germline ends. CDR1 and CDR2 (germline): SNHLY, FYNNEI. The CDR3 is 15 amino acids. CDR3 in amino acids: CASSTGRVSNQPQHF. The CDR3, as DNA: TGTGCCAGCAGTACCGGGAGAGTTAGCAATCAGCCCCAGCATTTT.

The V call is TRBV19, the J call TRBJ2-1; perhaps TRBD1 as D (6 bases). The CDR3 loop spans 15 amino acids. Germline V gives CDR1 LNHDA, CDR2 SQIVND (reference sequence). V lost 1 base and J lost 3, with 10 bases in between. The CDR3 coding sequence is TGTGCCAGTAGTATAGGGCAGGGGTACTACAATGAGCAGTTCTTC. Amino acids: CASSIGQGYYNEQFF.

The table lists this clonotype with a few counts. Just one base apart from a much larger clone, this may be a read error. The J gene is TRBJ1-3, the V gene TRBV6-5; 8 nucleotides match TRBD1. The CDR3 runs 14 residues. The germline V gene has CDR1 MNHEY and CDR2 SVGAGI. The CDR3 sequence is CAGSYGTGGNTIYF. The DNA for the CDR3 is TGTGCCGGCAGTTACGGGACAGGAGGAAACACCATATATTTT.

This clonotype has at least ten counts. The CDR3 here is CASSQDSSVSGSGANVLTF. The CDR3, as DNA: TGCGCCAGCAGCCAAGATAGTTCAGTTTCGGGCTCTGGGGCCAACGTCCTGACTTTC. The chain is built from TRBV4-3 and TRBJ2-6; no reliable D call. Germline loops: CDR1 LGHNA, CDR2 YSLEER. This CDR3 spans 19 amino acids. The V end lost 0 bases, the J end lost 0 bases, and 15 bases lay between the germline ends.

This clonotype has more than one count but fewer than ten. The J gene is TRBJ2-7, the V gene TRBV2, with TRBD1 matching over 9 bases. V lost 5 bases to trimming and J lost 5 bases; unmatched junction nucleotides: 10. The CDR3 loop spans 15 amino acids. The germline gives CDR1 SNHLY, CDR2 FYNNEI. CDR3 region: CASSRLTGGRDEQYF. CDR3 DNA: TGTGCCAGCAGTAGATTAACAGGGGGCAGAGACGAGCAGTACTTC. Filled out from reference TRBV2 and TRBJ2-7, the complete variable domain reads EPEVTQTPSHQVTQMGQEVILRCVPISNHLYFYWYRQILGQKVEFLVSFYNNEISEKSEIFDDQFSVERPDGSNFTLKIRSTKLEDSAMYFCASSRLTGGRDEQYFGPGTRLTVT.

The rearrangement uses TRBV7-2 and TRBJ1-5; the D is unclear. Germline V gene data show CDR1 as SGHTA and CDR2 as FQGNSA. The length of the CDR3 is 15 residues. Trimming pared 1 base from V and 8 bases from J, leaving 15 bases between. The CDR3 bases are TGTGCCAGCAGCTTAGGGGTATGGGGTGCCGAGCCCCAGCATTTT. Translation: CASSLGVWGAEPQHF.

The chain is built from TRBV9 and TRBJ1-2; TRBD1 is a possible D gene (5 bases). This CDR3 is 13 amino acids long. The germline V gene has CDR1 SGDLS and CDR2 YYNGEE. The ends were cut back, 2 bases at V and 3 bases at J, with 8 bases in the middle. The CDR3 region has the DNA TGTGCCAGCAGCGTCGACAGATACTATGGCTACACCTTC. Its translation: CASSVDRYYGYTF.